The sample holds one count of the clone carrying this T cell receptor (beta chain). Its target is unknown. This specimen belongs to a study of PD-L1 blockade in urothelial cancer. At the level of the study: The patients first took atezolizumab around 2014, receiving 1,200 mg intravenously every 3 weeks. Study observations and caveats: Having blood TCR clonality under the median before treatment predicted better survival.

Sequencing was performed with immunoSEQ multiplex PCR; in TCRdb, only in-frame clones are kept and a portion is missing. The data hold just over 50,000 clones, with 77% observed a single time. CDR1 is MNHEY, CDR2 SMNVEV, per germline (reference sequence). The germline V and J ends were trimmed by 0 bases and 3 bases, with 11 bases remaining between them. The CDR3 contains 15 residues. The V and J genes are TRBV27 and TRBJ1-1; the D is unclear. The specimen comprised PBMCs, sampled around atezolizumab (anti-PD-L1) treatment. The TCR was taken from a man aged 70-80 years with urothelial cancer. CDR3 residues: CASSLSNPVYTEAFF. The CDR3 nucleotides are TGTGCCAGCAGTTTATCGAACCCGGTATACACTGAAGCTTTCTTT.